This T cell receptor (beta chain) comes out of a study of blood T cell repertoires in COVID-19. Study as a whole: Italy, Spain and the United States were the sources of the convalescent and acute COVID-19 samples. PBMCs, B-cell-depleted T cells, or T cells provided the cDNA or gDNA that made up the material.

CDR1 and CDR2 (germline): MGHDK, SYGVNS. The V end lost 4 bases, the J end lost 2 bases, and 8 bases lay between the germline ends. There are 13 residues in the CDR3. Authors' processing steps: Reference gene primer amplification yielded estimated nucleated cell counts. TCRdb keeps only in-frame clones here, not all; method: immunoSEQ multiplex PCR. V and J calls plus clone size are reproduced from that table; the DNA served to infer D and trimming. Of around 110,000 clones detected, approximately 86% appear once; the ten largest clones hold approximately 4%. Sequencing used peripheral blood. This sequence originates from a man aged 35 to 55 with acute or convalescent COVID-19. The V call is TRBV25-1, the J call TRBJ1-2; maybe TRBD1 (5 bases). The CDR3 nucleotides read TGTGCCAGCAGTGTAGGGGTCAACTATGGCTACACCTTC. This translates into CASSVGVNYGYTF.